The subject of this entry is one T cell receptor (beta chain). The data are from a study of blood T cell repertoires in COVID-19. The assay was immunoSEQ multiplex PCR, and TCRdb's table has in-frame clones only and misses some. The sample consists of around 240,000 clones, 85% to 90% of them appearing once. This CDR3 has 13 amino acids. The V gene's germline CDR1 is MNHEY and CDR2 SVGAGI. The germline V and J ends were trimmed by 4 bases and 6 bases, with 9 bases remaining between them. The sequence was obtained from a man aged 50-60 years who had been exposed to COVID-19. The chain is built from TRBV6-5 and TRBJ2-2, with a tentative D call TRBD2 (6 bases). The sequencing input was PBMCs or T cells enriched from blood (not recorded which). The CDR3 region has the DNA TGTGCCAGCAGTTGGAGGGTATCCGGGGAGCTGTTTTTT. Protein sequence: CASSWRVSGELFF.